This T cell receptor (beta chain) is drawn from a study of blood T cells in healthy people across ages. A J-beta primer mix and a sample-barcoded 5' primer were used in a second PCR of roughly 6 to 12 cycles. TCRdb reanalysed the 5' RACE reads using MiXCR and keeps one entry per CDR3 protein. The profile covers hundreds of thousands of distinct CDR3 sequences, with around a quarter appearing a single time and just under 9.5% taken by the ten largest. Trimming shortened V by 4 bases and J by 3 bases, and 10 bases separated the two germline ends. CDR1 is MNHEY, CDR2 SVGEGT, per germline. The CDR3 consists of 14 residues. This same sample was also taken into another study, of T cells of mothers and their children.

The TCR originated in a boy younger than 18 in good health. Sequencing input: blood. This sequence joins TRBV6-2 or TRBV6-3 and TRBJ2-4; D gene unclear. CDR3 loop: CASSLQQLKNIQYF. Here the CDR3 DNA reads TGTGCCAGCAGTTTGCAACAGCTCAAAAACATTCAGTACTTC.